This T cell receptor beta chain appears in the sequencing data of a study of blood T cell repertoires in COVID-19. This table comes from immunoSEQ multiplex PCR, and its TCRdb copy is limited to in-frame clones, with some not included. Of 250,000 to 350,000 clones in the sample, roughly 89% were seen once. V trimming: 6 bases; J trimming: 4 bases; junction bases outside the gene matches: 6. Looked up from germline, CDR1 is WSHSY and CDR2 is SAAADI. The CDR3 contains 15 residues. The receptor comes from a woman younger than 35 with acute COVID-19. The sample was PBMCs or T cells enriched from blood (not recorded which). The rearrangement joins TRBV10-2 to TRBJ2-1; 10 bases line up with TRBD2. Here the CDR3 reads CASSATSGSYNEQFF. CDR3 nucleotide sequence: TGCGCCAGCAGCGCGACTAGCGGGTCATACAATGAGCAGTTCTTC.